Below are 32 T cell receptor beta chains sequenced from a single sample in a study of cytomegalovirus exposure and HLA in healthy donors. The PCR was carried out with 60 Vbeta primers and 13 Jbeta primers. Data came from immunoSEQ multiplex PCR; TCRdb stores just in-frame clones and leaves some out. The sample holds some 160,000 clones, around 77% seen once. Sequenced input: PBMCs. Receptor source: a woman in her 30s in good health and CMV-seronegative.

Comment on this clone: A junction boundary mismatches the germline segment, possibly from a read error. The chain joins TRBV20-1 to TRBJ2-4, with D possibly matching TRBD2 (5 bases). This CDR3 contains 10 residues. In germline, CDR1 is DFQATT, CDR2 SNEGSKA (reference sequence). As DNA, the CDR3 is TGCAGTGCAGACCCGGGAAGAGGCGACTTC. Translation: CSADPGRGDF.

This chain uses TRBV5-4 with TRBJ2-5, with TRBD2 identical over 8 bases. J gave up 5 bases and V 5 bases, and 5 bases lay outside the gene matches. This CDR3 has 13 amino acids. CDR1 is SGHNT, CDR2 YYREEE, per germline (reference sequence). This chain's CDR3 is CASRQREKETQYF. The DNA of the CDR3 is TGTGCCAGCAGACAGCGGGAGAAGGAGACCCAGTACTTC.

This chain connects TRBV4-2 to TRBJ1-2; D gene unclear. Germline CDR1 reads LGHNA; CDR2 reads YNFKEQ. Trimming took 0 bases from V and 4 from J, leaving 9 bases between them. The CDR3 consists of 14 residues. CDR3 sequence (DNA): TGTGCCAGCAGCCAAGACGTCCGGTCCTATGGCTACACCTTC. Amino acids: CASSQDVRSYGYTF.

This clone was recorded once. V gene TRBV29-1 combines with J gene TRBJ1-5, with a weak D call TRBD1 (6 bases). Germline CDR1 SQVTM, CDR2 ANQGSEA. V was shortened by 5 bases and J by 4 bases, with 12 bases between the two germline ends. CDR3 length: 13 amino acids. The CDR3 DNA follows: TGCAGCGTTCAAAAGGACAGTAATCAGCCCCAGCATTTT. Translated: CSVQKDSNQPQHF. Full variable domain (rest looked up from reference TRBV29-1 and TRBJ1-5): SAVISQKPSRDICQRGTSLTIQCQVDSQVTMMFWYRQQPGQSLTLIATANQGSEATYESGFVIDKFPISRPNLTFSTLTVSNMSPEDSSIYLCSVQKDSNQPQHFGDGTRLSIL.

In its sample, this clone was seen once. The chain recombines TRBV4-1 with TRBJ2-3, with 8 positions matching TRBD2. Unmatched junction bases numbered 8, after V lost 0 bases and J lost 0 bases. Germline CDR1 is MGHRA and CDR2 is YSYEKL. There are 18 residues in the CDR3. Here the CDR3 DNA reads TGCGCCAGCAGCCAAGAAAAGGCGGCTAGCGGGAGCACAGATACGCAGTATTTT. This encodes CASSQEKAASGSTDTQYF.

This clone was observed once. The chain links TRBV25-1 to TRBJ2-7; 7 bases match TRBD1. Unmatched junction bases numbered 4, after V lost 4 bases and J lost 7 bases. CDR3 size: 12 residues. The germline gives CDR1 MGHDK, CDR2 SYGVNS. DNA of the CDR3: TGTGCCAGCAGTGTAGGGGGCCGTGAGCAGTACTTC. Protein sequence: CASSVGGREQYF.

In DNA, the CDR3 is TGTGCCAGCAGCGTAGAGGGCCAGGGGTTAAGTGGCTACACCTTC. Protein sequence: CASSVEGQGLSGYTF. The J gene is TRBJ1-2, the V gene TRBV9, with TRBD1 as a possible D gene (6 bases). CDR3 size: 15 residues. Germline V lookup: CDR1 SGDLS, CDR2 YYNGEE. V gave up 0 bases and J gave up 7 bases, with 16 bases separating them.

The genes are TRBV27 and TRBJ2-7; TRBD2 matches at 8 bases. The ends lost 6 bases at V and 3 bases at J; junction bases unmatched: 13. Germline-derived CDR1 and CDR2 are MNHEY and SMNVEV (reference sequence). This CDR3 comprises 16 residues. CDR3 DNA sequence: TGTGCCAGCAGAGTTTCTCCCGGGGGGGGGCGCTACGAGCAGTACTTC. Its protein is CASRVSPGGGRYEQYF.

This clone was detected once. The CDR3 coding sequence is TGTGCCAGCAGCTCACCGGCGAGGTCCTACGAGCAGTACTTC. It yields the protein CASSSPARSYEQYF. The genes are TRBV5-4 and TRBJ2-7; D call uncertain. The CDR3 runs 14 residues. Germline V gives CDR1 SGHNT, CDR2 YYREEE (reference sequence). V was pared by 3 bases and J by 1 base, with 11 bases between.

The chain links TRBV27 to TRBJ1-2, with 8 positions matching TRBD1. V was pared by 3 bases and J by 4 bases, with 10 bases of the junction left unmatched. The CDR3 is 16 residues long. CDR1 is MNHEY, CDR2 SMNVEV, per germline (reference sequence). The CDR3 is CASSFGQGWLGYGYTF. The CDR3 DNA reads TGTGCCAGCAGTTTCGGACAGGGCTGGTTAGGCTATGGCTACACCTTC.

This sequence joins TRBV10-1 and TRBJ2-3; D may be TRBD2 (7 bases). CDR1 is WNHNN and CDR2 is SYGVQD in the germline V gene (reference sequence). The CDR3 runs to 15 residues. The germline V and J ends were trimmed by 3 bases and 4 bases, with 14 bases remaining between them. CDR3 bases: TGCGCCAGCAGTGAAAGGGGGGGAGAGGCAGATACGCAGTATTTT. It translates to CASSERGGEADTQYF.

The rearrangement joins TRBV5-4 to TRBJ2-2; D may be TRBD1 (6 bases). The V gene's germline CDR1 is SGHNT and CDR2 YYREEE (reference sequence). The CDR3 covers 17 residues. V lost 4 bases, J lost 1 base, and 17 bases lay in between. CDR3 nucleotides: TGTGCCAGCAGCCGCCCGTCAGGGGCCCTGAACACCGGGGAGCTGTTTTTT. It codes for CASSRPSGALNTGELFF.

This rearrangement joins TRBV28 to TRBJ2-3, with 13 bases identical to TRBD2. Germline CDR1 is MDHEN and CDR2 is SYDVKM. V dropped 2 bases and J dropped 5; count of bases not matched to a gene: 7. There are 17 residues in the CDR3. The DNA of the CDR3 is TGTGCCAGCAGTTTACAAGGACTAGCGGGGGACGGAGATACGCAGTATTTT. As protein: CASSLQGLAGDGDTQYF.

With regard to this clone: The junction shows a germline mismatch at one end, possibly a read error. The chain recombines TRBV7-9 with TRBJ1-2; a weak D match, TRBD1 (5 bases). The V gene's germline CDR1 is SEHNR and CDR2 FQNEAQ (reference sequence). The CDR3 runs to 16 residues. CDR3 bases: TGTTCCAGCAGCCTAAGGACAACTCTCCGTATCGATGGCTACCCCTTC. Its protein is CSSSLRTTLRIDGYPF.

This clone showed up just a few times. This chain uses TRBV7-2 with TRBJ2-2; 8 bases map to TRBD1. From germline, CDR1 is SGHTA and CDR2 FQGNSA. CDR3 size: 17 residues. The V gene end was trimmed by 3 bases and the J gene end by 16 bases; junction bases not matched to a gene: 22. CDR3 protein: CASSLTPTGASTGSGFF. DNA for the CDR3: TGTGCCAGCAGCTTGACCCCGACAGGGGCCTCTACTGGTTCGGGGTTTTTT.

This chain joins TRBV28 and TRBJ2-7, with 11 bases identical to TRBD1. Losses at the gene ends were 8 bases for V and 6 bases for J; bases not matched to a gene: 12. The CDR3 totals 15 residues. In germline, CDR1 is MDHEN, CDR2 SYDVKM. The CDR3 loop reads CASDLKRTGGGEQYF. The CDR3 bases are TGTGCCAGCGATTTGAAAAGGACAGGGGGCGGCGAGCAGTACTTC.

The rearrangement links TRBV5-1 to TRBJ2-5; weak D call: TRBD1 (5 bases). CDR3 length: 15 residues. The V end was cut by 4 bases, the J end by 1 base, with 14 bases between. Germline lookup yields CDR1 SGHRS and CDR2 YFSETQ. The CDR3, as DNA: TGCGCCAGCAGCGCAGACAGTCCCTTCCAAGAGACCCAGTACTTC. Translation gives CASSADSPFQETQYF. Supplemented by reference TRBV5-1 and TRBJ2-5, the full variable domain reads KAGVTQTPRYLIKTRGQQVTLSCSPISGHRSVSWYQQTPGQGLQFLFEYFSETQRNKGNFPGRFSGRQFSNSRSEMNVSTLELGDSALYLCASSADSPFQETQYFGPGTRLLVL.

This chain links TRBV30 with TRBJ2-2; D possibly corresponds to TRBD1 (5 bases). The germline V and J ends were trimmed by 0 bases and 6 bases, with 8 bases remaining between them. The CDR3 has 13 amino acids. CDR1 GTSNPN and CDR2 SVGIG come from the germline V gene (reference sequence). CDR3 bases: TGTGCCTGGAGTGTGTTAGGGGCCGGGGAGCTGTTTTTT. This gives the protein CAWSVLGAGELFF.

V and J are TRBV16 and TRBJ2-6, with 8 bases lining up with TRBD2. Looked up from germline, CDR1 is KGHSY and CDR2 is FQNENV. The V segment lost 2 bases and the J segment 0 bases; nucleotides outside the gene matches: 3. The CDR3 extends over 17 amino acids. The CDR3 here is CASSQVAGNSGANVLTF. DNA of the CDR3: TGTGCCAGCAGCCAAGTAGCGGGGAACTCTGGGGCCAACGTCCTGACTTTC.

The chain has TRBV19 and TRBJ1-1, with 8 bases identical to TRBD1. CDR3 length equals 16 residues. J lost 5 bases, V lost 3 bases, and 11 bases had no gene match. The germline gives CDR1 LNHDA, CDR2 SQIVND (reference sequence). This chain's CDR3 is CASSIQAGGVGTEAFF. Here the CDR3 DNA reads TGTGCCAGTAGTATCCAGGCAGGGGGCGTAGGTACTGAAGCTTTCTTT.

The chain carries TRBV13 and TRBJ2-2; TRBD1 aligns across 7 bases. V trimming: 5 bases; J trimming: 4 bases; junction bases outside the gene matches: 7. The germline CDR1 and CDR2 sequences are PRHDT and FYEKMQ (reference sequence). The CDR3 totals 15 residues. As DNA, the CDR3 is TGTGCCAGCAGCCCGAACAGGGGAGTCACCGGGGAGCTGTTTTTT. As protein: CASSPNRGVTGELFF.

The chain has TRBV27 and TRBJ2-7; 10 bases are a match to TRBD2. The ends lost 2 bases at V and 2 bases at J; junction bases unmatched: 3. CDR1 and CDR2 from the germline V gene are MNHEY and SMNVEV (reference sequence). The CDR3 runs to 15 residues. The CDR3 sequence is CASSLGLAVTYEQYF. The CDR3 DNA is TGTGCCAGCAGTTTAGGACTAGCGGTCACCTACGAGCAGTACTTC.

CDR3 coding DNA: TGTGCCAGCACCCGAACCCGGGGGGCGCAGACCCAGTACTTC. Translating gives CASTRTRGAQTQYF. The chain links TRBV11-2 to TRBJ2-5, with a tentative D call TRBD2 (7 bases). This CDR3 is built from 14 residues. The V gene's germline CDR1 is SGHAT and CDR2 FQNNGV. V shed 7 bases and J shed 6 bases, with 18 bases lying between them.

The CDR3 DNA follows: TGCGCCAGCAGCTTGGGACCGACGGGGGTTATTGAGCAGTACTTC. Translation: CASSLGPTGVIEQYF. The chain couples TRBV5-1 to TRBJ2-7; D may be TRBD2 (6 bases). CDR1 and CDR2 (germline): SGHRS, YFSETQ. CDR3 length equals 15 residues. The V and J ends lost 0 bases and 7 bases respectively, with 17 bases between them.

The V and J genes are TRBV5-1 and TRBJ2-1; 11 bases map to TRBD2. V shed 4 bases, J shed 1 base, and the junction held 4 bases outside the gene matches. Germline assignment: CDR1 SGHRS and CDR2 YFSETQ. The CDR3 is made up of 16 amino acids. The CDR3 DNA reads TGCGCCAGCAGCCTGACTAGCGGGGAATCCTACAATGAGCAGTTCTTC. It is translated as CASSLTSGESYNEQFF.

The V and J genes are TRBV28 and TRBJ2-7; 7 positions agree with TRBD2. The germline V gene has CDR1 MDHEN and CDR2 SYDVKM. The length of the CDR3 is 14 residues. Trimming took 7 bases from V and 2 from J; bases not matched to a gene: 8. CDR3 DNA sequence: TGTGCCAGCATTGGGGGGGTTACGCCCTACGAGCAGTACTTC. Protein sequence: CASIGGVTPYEQYF.

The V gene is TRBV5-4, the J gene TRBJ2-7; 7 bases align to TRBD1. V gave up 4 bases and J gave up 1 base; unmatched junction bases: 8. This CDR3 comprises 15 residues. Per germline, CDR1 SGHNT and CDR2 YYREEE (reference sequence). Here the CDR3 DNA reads TGTGCCAGCAGCGGTTCCGGGACAGCATCCTACGAGCAGTACTTC. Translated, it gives CASSGSGTASYEQYF.

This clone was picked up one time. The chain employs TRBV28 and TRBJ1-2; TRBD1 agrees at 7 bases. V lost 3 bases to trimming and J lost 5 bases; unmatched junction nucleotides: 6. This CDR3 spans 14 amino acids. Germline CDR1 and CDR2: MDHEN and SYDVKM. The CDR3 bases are TGTGCCAGCAGTTTGGACAGGCCGCCATATGGCTACACCTTC. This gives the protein CASSLDRPPYGYTF.

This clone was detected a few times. The CDR3 coding sequence is TGTGCCAGCAAGTGGGGGGCTGGGGCCAACGTCCTGACTTTC. Residues: CASKWGAGANVLTF. The chain combines TRBV6-5 with TRBJ2-6; D is possibly TRBD2 (6 bases). This CDR3 spans 14 amino acids. V lost 7 bases and J 2 bases, leaving 9 bases between the germline ends. Looked up from germline, CDR1 is MNHEY and CDR2 is SVGAGI.

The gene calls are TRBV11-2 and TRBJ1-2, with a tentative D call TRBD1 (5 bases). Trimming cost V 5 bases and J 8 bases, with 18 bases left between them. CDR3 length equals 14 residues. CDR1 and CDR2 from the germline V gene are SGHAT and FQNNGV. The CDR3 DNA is TGTGCCAGCAGCCTACGGGGGGGACTTGGAGGCTACACCTTC. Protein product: CASSLRGGLGGYTF.

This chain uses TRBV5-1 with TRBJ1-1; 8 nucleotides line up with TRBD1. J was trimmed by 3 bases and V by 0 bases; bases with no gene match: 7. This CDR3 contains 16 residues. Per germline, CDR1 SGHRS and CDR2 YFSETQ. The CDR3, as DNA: TGCGCCAGCAGCTTGGCCAGGACAGGGACATACACTGAAGCTTTCTTT. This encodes CASSLARTGTYTEAFF.

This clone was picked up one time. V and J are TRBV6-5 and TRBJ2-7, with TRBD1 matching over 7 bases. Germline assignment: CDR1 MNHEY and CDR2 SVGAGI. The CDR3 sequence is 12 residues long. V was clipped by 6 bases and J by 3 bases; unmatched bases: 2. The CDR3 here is CASSTGVYEQYF. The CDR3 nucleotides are TGTGCCAGCAGCACAGGGGTCTACGAGCAGTACTTC.